The 13 T cell receptor beta chains below all came from one sample that was sequenced in a study of T cells expressing NK-cell markers. For each CDR3 protein, TCRdb gives one entry from its re-call of the 5' RACE reads, without DNA. Its clone listing holds a few hundred thousand distinct CDR3 sequences. The sequenced sample was blood T cells: a sorted CD56 or NKG2C T cell subset, CD4+ or CD8+ T cells, or bulk PBMC T cells (not recorded which). The receptors shown here come from a man between 18 and 69 years old in good health.

V is TRBV19 and J is TRBJ1-2; TCRdb proposes TRBD1, but this gene call is untestable without DNA. The length of the CDR3 is 13 residues. The germline CDR1 and CDR2 sequences are LNHDA and SQIVND (reference sequence). CDR3 amino acids: CASSWATNYGYTF. The whole variable domain, filled in from reference TRBV19 and TRBJ1-2, reads DGGITQSPKYLFRKEGQNVTLSCEQNLNHDAMYWYRQDPGQGLRLIYYSQIVNDFQKGDIAEGYSVSREKKESFPLTVTSAQKNPTAFYLCASSWATNYGYTFGSGTRLTVV.

V is TRBV11-2 and J is TRBJ2-3; absent DNA, TCRdb's TRBD1 call cannot be checked. Germline V gives CDR1 SGHAT, CDR2 FQNNGV. The CDR3 sequence is 17 residues long. The CDR3 region is CASSPRGGGQGTDTQYF. Supplemented by reference TRBV11-2 and TRBJ2-3, the full variable domain reads EAGVAQSPRYKIIEKRQSVAFWCNPISGHATLYWYQQILGQGPKLLIQFQNNGVVDDSQLPKDRFSAERLKGVDSTLKIQPAKLEDSAVYLCASSPRGGGQGTDTQYFGPGTRLTVL.

The chain recombines TRBV7-9 with TRBJ2-1; absent DNA, TCRdb's TRBD2 call cannot be checked. CDR3 length: 15 residues. CDR1 and CDR2 (germline): SEHNR, FQNEAQ (reference sequence). The CDR3 spells CAIGLAADSYNEQFF. The full variable domain, rest sourced from reference TRBV7-9 and TRBJ2-1, is DTGVSQNPRHKITKRGQNVTFRCDPISEHNRLYWYRQTLGQGPEFLTYFQNEAQLEKSRLLSDRFSAERPKGSFSTLEIQRTEQGDSAMYLCAIGLAADSYNEQFFGPGTRLTVL.

CDR3 amino acids: CAISERDRAGSYEQYF. J is TRBJ2-7 and V is TRBV10-3; no DNA is available, so the TRBD1 call from TCRdb remains unchecked. Per the germline V gene, CDR1 is ENHRY and CDR2 is SYGVKD. This CDR3 has 16 amino acids.

V and J are TRBV7-9 and TRBJ1-1; TCRdb proposes TRBD1, but this gene call is untestable without DNA. The V gene's germline CDR1 is SEHNR and CDR2 FQNEAQ (reference sequence). This CDR3 region has 15 residues. CDR3 protein: CASRGQGASNTEAFF.

The chain has TRBV5-1 and TRBJ1-6; TCRdb outputs TRBD1, but without DNA this stays unchecked. The CDR3 has 14 residues. CDR1 is SGHRS, CDR2 YFSETQ, per germline. This CDR3 is CASSRDSYNSPLHF.

The rearrangement links TRBV7-9 to TRBJ2-6; the D call of TRBD1 rests on TCRdb alone, since no DNA is present to check it. The CDR3 loop spans 15 amino acids. Per germline, CDR1 SEHNR and CDR2 FQNEAQ (reference sequence). CDR3 sequence: CASSLGAAGLRVLTF.

The chain couples TRBV7-7 to TRBJ1-1. This CDR3 is built from 13 residues. Germline V lookup: CDR1 SSHAT, CDR2 FNYEAQ (reference sequence). The CDR3 here is CASSSNLNTEAFF.

The chain employs TRBV4-1 and TRBJ2-1; absent DNA, TCRdb's TRBD2 call cannot be checked. CDR3 length: 16 residues. Germline CDR1 reads MGHRA; CDR2 reads YSYEKL. The CDR3 is CASSGLGLAGVEEQFF.

The chain joins TRBV6-2 or TRBV6-3 to TRBJ2-1. The CDR3 runs to 15 residues. The germline gives CDR1 MNHEY, CDR2 SVGEGT. The CDR3 loop is CASNLRTSGINEQFF.

J is TRBJ1-5 and V is TRBV6-4. The CDR3 runs to 15 residues. The germline V gene has CDR1 MRHNA and CDR2 SNTAGT. CDR3 residues: CASSETYSSNQPQHF.

The CDR3 region is CASRTGGASDTQYF. The chain joins TRBV6-1 to TRBJ2-3; TCRdb proposes TRBD1, but this gene call is untestable without DNA. The CDR3 runs to 14 residues. CDR1 is MNHNS and CDR2 is SASEGT in the germline V gene.

This rearrangement joins TRBV24-1 to TRBJ2-1; the TCRdb D gene call, TRBD1, has no DNA to confirm it. The CDR3 consists of 16 residues. The germline V gene has CDR1 KGHDR and CDR2 SFDVKD. CDR3 protein: CATSDRGDRVTNEQFF.